This T cell receptor beta chain was captured by sequencing in a study of blood T cell repertoires in COVID-19. On the study more broadly: The analysed material was cDNA or gDNA that came from T cells, B-cell-depleted T cells, or PBMCs.

As processed by the authors: Amplification with reference gene primers provided the estimates of nucleated cell counts. Profiling relied on immunoSEQ multiplex PCR, and the TCRdb table lists in-frame clones only, not all of them. V, J and clone size derive from that table, while D and trimming were established from the DNA sequence. The sample has about 430,000 clones; over 75% are singletons. This sequence originates from a man aged 30 to 39 who had recovered from COVID-19. Sequenced: PBMCs or T cells enriched from blood (not recorded which).

As DNA, the CDR3 is TGTGCCAGCAGCTTTCTAGCGGGAGGTGTCACAGATACGCAGTATTTT. Amino acids: CASSFLAGGVTDTQYF. V and J are TRBV7-8 and TRBJ2-3, with 11 bases fitting TRBD2. Trimming removed 3 bases from V and 2 bases from J; junction bases left unmatched: 4. The CDR3 spans 16 residues. CDR1 is SGHVS and CDR2 is FQNEAQ in the germline V gene. Combining the CDR3 with reference TRBV7-8 and TRBJ2-3 gives the whole variable domain GAGVSQSPRYKVAKRGQDVALRCDPISGHVSLFWYQQALGQGPEFLTYFQNEAQLDKSGLPSDRFFAERPEGSVSTLKIQRTQQEDSAVYLCASSFLAGGVTDTQYFGPGTRLTVL.